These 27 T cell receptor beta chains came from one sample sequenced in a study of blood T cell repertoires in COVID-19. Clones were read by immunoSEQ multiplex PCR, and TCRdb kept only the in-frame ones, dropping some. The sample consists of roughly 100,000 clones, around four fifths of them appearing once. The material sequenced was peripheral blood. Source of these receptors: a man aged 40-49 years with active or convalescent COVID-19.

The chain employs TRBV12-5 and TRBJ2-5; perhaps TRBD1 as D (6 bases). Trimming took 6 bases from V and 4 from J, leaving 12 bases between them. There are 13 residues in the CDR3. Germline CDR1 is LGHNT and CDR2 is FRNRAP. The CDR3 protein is CASGHSDRETQYF. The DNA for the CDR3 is TGTGCTAGTGGCCACTCGGACAGAGAGACCCAGTACTTC.

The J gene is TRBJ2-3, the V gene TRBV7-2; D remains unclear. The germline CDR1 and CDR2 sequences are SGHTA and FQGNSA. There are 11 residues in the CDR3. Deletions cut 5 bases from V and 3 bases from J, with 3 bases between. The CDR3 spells CASSTTDTQYF. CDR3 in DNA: TGTGCCAGCAGCACTACAGATACGCAGTATTTT. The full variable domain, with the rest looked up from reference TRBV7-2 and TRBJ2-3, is GAGVSQSPSNKVTEKGKDVELRCDPISGHTALYWYRQSLGQGLEFLIYFQGNSAPDKSGLPSDRFSAERTGGSVSTLTIQRTQQEDSAVYLCASSTTDTQYFGPGTRLTVL.

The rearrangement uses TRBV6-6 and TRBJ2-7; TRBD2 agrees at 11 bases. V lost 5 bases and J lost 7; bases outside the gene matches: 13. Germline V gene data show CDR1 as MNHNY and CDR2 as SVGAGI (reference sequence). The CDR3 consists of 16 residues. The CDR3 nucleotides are TGTGCCAGCAGTCCTCCGATTAGCGGGGGGGTAGGGGAGCAGTACTTC. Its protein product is CASSPPISGGVGEQYF.

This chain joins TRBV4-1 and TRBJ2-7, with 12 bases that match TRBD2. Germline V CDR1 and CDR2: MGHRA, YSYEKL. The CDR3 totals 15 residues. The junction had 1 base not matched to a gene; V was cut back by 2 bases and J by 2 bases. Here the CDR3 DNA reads TGCGCCAGCAGCCAACTAGCGGGGGGGGCCTACGAGCAGTACTTC. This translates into CASSQLAGGAYEQYF.

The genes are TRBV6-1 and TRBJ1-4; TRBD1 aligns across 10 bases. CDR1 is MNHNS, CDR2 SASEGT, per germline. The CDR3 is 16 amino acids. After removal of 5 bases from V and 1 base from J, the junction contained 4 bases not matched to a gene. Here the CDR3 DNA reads TGTGCCAGCAGTCAAGGGACAGGGGTAACTAATGAAAAACTGTTTTTT. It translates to CASSQGTGVTNEKLFF.

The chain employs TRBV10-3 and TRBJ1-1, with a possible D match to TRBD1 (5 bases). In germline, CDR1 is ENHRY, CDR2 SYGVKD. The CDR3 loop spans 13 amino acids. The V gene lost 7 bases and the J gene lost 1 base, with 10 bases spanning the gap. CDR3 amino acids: CAINVQANTEAFF. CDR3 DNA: TGTGCCATCAACGTACAGGCGAACACTGAAGCTTTCTTT.

The CDR3 coding sequence is TGTGCTGCGGACAGGGGGAAGACAGATACGCAGTATTTT. As protein: CAADRGKTDTQYF. The V call is TRBV30, the J call TRBJ2-3, with TRBD1 matching 10 bases. The CDR3 runs 13 residues. Germline-derived CDR1 and CDR2 are GTSNPN and SVGIG (reference sequence).

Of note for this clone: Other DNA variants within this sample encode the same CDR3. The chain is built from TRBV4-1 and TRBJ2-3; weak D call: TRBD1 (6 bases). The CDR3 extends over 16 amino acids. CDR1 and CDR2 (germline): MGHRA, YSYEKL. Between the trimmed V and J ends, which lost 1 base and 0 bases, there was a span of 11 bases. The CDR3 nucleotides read TGCGCCAGCAGCCAAGGGGACACAAGGAGCACAGATACGCAGTATTTT. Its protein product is CASSQGDTRSTDTQYF.

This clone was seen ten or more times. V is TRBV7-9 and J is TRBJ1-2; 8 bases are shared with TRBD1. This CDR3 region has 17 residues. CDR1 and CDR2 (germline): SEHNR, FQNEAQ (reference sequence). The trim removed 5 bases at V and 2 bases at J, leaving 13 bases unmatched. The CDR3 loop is CASSRWTGSLGNYGYTF. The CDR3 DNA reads TGTGCCAGCAGCCGTTGGACAGGGAGCCTTGGAAACTATGGCTACACCTTC.

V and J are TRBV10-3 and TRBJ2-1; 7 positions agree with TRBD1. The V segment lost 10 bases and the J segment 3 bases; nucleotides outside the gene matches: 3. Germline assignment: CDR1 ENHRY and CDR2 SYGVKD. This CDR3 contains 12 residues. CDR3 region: CASRDSYNEQFF. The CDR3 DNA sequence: TGTGCCAGTAGGGACAGCTACAATGAGCAGTTCTTC.

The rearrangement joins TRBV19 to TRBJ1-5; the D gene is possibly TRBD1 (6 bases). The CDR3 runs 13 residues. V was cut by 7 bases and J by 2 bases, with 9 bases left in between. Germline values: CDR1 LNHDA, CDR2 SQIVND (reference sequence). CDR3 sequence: CASNRVRNQPQHF. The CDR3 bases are TGTGCCAGTAACAGGGTACGCAATCAGCCCCAGCATTTT.

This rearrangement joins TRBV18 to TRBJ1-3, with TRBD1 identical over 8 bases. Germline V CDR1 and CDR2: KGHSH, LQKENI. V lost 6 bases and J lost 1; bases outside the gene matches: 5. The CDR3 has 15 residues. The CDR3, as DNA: TGTGCCAGCTCGGAGCAGGGGGCTTCTGGAAACACCATATATTTT. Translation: CASSEQGASGNTIYF.

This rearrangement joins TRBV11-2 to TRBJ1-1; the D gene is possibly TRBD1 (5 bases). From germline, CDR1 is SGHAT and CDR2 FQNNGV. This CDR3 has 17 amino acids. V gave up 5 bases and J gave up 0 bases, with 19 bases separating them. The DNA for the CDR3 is TGTGCCAGCAGCCTACCCCCGGGACTGCCCATGAACACTGAAGCTTTCTTT. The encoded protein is CASSLPPGLPMNTEAFF.

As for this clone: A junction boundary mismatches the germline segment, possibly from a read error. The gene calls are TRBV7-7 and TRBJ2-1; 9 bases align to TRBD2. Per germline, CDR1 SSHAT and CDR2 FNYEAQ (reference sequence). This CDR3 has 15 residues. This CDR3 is CASSASAGGNNEQFF. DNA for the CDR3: TGTGCTAGCAGCGCCTCGGCGGGGGGGAACAATGAGCAGTTCTTC. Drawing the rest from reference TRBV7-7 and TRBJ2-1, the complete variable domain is GAGVSQSPRYKVTKRGQDVTLRCDPISSHATLYWYQQALGQGPEFLTYFNYEAQPDKSGLPSDRFSAERPEGSISTLTIQRTEQRDSAMYRCASSASAGGNNEQFFGPGTRLTVL.

For the CDR3, the DNA is TGTGCCAGCACCCCAGGGCCCGCCGCGGTTCAAGCTTTCTTT. Its protein is CASTPGPAAVQAFF. The chain combines TRBV6-5 with TRBJ1-1; maybe TRBD1 (5 bases). This CDR3 has 14 amino acids. The V gene's germline CDR1 is MNHEY and CDR2 SVGAGI. The V gene lost 7 bases and the J gene lost 9 bases, with 21 bases spanning the gap.

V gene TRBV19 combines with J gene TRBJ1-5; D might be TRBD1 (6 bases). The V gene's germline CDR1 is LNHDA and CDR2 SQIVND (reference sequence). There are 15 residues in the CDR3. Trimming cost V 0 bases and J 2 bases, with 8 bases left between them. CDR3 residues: CASSIEGAGNQPQHF. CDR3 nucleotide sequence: TGTGCCAGTAGTATAGAGGGGGCCGGCAATCAGCCCCAGCATTTT.

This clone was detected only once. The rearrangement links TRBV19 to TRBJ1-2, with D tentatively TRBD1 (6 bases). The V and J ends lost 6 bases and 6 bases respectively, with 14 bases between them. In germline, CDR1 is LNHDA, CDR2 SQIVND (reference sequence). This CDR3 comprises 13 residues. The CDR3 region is CASRNRATDGYTF. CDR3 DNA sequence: TGTGCCAGTAGAAACAGGGCGACGGATGGCTACACCTTC.

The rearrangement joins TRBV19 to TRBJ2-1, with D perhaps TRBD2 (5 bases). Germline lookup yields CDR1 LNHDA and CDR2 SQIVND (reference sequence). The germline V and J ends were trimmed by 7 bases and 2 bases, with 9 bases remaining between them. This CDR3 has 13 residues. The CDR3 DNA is TGTGCCAGTACCGAGGGAGCCTACAATGAGCAGTTCTTC. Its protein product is CASTEGAYNEQFF.

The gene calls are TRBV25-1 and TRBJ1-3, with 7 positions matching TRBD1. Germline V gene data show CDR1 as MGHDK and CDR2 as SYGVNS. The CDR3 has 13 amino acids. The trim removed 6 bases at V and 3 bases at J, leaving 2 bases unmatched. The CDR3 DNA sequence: TGTGCCAGCAGCCCAGGGGGTGGAAACACCATATATTTT. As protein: CASSPGGGNTIYF.

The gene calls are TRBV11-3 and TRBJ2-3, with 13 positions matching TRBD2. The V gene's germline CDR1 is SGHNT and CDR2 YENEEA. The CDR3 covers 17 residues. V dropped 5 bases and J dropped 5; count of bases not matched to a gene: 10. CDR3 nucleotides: TGTGCCAGCAGCCCCCCCACTAGCGGGGGGGCGGGAGATACGCAGTATTTT. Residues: CASSPPTSGGAGDTQYF.

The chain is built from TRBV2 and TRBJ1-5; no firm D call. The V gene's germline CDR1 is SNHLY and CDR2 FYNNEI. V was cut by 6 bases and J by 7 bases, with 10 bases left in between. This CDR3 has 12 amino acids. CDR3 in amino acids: CASSGEAQPQHF. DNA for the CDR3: TGTGCCAGCAGCGGAGAGGCCCAGCCCCAGCATTTT.

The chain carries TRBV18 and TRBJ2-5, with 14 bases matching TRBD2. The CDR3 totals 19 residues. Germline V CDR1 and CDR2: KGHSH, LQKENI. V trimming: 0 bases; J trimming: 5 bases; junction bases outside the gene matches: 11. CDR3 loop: CASSPPGRTSGGPVETQYF. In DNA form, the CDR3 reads TGTGCCAGCTCACCACCCGGTCGGACTAGCGGGGGGCCGGTGGAGACCCAGTACTTC.

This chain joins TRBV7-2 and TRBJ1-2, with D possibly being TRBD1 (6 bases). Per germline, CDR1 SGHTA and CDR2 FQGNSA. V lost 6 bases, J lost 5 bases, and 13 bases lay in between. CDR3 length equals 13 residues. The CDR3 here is CASSQDSQYGYTF. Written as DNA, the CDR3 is TGTGCCAGCAGTCAGGACAGCCAGTATGGCTACACCTTC.

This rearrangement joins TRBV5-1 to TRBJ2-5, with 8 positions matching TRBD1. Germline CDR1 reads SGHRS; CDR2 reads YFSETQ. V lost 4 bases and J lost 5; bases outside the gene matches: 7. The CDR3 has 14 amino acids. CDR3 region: CASSPRTGSETQYF. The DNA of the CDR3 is TGCGCCAGCAGCCCTCGGACAGGGAGTGAGACCCAGTACTTC. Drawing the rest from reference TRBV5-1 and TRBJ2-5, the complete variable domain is KAGVTQTPRYLIKTRGQQVTLSCSPISGHRSVSWYQQTPGQGLQFLFEYFSETQRNKGNFPGRFSGRQFSNSRSEMNVSTLELGDSALYLCASSPRTGSETQYFGPGTRLLVL.

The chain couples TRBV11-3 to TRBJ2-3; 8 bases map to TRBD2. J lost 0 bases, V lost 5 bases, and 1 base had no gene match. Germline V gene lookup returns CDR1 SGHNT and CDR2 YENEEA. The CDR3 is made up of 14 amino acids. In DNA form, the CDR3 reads TGTGCCAGCAGCCCGGGGGGGAGCACAGATACGCAGTATTTT. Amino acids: CASSPGGSTDTQYF.

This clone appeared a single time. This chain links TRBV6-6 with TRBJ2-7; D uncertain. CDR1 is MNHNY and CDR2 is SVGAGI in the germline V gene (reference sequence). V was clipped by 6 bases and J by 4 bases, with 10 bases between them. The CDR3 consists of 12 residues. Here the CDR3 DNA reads TGTGCCAGCAGACCCCCCGGGTACGAGCAGTACTTC. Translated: CASRPPGYEQYF.

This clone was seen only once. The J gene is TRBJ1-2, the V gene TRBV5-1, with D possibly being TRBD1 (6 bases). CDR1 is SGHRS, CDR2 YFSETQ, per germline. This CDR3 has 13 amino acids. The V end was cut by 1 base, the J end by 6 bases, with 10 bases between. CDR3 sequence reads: CASSLQGRDGYTF. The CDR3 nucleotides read TGCGCCAGCAGCTTGCAGGGGCGCGATGGCTACACCTTC.